The clone carrying this T cell receptor beta chain was found many times. Antigen unknown. The sample is drawn from a study of T-cell reconstitution after alpha-beta-depleted transplantation in children. Study results and limitations: Several hundred expanded graft clones reportedly gave rise to the alpha-beta T cells present about two months after transplant.

The V end was cut by 0 bases, the J end by 3 bases, with 18 bases between. CDR3 length equals 16 residues. Germline CDR1 reads DFQATT; CDR2 reads SNEGSKA (reference sequence). TCRbeta library construction was performed incorporating unique molecular identifiers. TCRdb itself ran the PCR reads through MiXCR, one entry per CDR3 protein. In the table there are 250,000 to 300,000 distinct CDR3 sequences, about 9.4% of which are singletons. The rearrangement joins TRBV20-1 to TRBJ2-7; D tentatively reads TRBD1 or TRBD2 (6 bases each). Here the sequenced sample was PBMCs, taken before TCRalphabeta/CD19-depleted stem cell transplant. This clonotype was sampled from a boy under two years old with acute myeloid leukemia, due to receive a stem cell transplant. CDR3 protein: CSARESTGASIYEQYF. In nucleotides, the CDR3 is TGCAGTGCTAGAGAGTCCACGGGGGCGTCGATCTACGAGCAGTACTTC.